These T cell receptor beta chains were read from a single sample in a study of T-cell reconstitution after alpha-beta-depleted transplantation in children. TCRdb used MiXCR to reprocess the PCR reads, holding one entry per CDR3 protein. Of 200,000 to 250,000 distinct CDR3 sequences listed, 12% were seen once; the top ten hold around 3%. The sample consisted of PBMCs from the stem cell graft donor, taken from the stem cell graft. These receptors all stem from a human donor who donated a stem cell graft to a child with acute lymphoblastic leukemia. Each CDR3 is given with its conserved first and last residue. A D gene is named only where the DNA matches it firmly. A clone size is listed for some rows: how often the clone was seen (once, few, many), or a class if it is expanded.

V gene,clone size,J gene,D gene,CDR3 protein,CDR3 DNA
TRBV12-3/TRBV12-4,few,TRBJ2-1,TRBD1,CASSQGAREQFF,TGTGCCAGCAGCCAGGGGGCGCGGGAGCAGTTCTTC
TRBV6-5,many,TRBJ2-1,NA,CASHPLSSYNEQFF,TGTGCCAGCCACCCTTTGAGCTCCTACAATGAGCAGTTCTTC
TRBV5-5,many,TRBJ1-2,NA,CASSTGTSNYGYTF,TGTGCCAGCAGTACAGGGACAAGTAACTATGGCTACACCTTC
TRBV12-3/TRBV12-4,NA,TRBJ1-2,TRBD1,CASSFTGELNYGYTF,TGTGCCAGCAGTTTCACAGGGGAACTTAACTATGGCTACACCTTC
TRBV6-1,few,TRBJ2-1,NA,CASSRGQWSVGAGSNEQFF,TGTGCCAGCAGCCGAGGCCAGTGGAGTGTGGGGGCCGGGAGCAATGAGCAGTTCTTC
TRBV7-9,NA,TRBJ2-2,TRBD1,CASSSRTGPLRAGELFF,TGTGCCAGCAGCTCTCGGACAGGGCCCCTACGTGCCGGGGAGCTGTTTTTT
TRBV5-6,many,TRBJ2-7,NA,CASSLGTHGPYEQYF,TGTGCCAGCAGCTTAGGGACCCACGGCCCCTACGAGCAGTACTTC
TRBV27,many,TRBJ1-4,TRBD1,CASSPRQGGFGEKLFF,TGTGCCAGCAGTCCCCGACAGGGGGGTTTCGGTGAAAAACTGTTTTTT
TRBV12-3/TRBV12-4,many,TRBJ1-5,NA,CASTRTDNSNQPQHF,TGTGCCAGCACGAGAACAGACAATAGCAATCAGCCCCAGCATTTT
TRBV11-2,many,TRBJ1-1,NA,CASSLVGQTEAFF,TGTGCCAGCAGCTTAGTTGGGCAGACTGAAGCTTTCTTT
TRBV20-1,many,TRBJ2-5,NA,CSGRGLGQETQYF,TGCAGCGGGAGGGGGCTAGGACAAGAGACCCAGTACTTC
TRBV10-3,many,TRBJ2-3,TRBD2,CATDYTSGATDTQYF,TGTGCCACAGACTACACTAGCGGGGCCACAGATACGCAGTATTTT
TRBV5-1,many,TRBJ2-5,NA,CASSLEAGEMKTQYF,TGCGCCAGCAGCTTGGAGGCTGGCGAGATGAAGACCCAGTACTTC
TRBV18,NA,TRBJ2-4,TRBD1,CASSHDRDIQYF,TGTGCCAGCTCACATGACAGGGACATTCAGTACTTC
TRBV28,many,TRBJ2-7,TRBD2,CASGGRASREQYF,TGTGCCAGCGGCGGGAGGGCCTCGAGGGAGCAGTACTTC
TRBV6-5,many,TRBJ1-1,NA,CASSPRAHWGVTEAFF,TGTGCCAGCAGTCCCCGGGCCCATTGGGGAGTCACTGAAGCTTTCTTT
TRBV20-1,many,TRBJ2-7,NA,CSAREEGAGYEQYF,TGCAGTGCTAGGGAGGAGGGGGCAGGCTACGAGCAGTACTTC
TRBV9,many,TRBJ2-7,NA,CASGGPSSYEQYF,TGTGCCAGCGGGGGACCGAGCTCCTACGAGCAGTACTTC
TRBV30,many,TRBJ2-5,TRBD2,CAWSVPSGETQYF,TGTGCCTGGAGTGTACCTAGCGGAGAGACCCAGTACTTC
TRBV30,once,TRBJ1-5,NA,CAWSGQGGQPQHF,TGTGCCTGGAGTGGCCAGGGCGGACAGCCCCAGCATTTT
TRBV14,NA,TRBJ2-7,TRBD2,CAISPGLSGSRSSYEQYF,TGTGCCATCAGCCCCGGGCTTAGCGGGAGCCGCAGCTCCTACGAGCAGTACTTC
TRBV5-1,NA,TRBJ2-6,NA,CASSLVGSYGSPGANVLTF,TGCGCCAGCAGCTTGGTAGGGTCGTATGGATCCCCTGGGGCCAACGTCCTGACTTTC
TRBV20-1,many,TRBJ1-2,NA,CSARIAREGNGYTF,TGCAGTGCTAGAATTGCCAGGGAGGGAAATGGCTACACCTTC